These 9 T cell receptor beta chains were sequenced from one sample in a study of T cell responses to AZD1222 COVID-19 vaccine. TCRdb's table, derived via immunoSEQ multiplex PCR, lists solely in-frame clones and lacks some. This sample has over 85,000 clones, with about 85% found just once. The sequenced sample was peripheral blood, obtained on day 0 of AZD1222 vaccination. These receptors came from an adult in good health.

The chain joins TRBV7-3 to TRBJ2-3; D gene unclear. V lost 2 bases, J lost 6 bases, and 9 bases lay in between. The germline V gene encodes CDR1 SGHTA and CDR2 FQGTGA. CDR3 length: 13 residues. The CDR3, as DNA: TGTGCCAGCAGCTTAGAATGGGCGGATACGCAGTATTTT. Amino acid sequence: CASSLEWADTQYF.

This chain joins TRBV5-8 and TRBJ2-1; TRBD2 matches at 13 bases. This CDR3 contains 17 residues. V trimming: 4 bases; J trimming: 6 bases; junction bases outside the gene matches: 10. From germline, CDR1 is SGHTS and CDR2 YDEGEE. CDR3 sequence: CASSTGLAGTIPNEQFF. For the CDR3, the DNA is TGTGCCAGCAGCACGGGACTAGCGGGGACAATCCCCAATGAGCAGTTCTTC.

The V and J genes are TRBV18 and TRBJ2-7; 10 bases map to TRBD1. The CDR3 spans 14 residues. Germline loops: CDR1 KGHSH, CDR2 LQKENI. Trimming removed 8 bases from V and 3 bases from J; junction bases left unmatched: 7. CDR3 bases: TGTGCCAGCAAGCTGGACAGGGGGGTCTACGAGCAGTACTTC. Its translation is CASKLDRGVYEQYF.

V gene TRBV20-1 combines with J gene TRBJ1-1; D is uncertain. The V gene's germline CDR1 is DFQATT and CDR2 SNEGSKA (reference sequence). This CDR3 comprises 11 residues. The ends were cut back, 6 bases at V and 6 bases at J, with 11 bases in the middle. The CDR3 here is CSAVNPPEAFF. The CDR3 DNA reads TGCAGTGCGGTAAATCCCCCTGAAGCTTTCTTT.

The chain recombines TRBV19 with TRBJ1-3; maybe TRBD1 (5 bases). CDR3 length: 15 residues. Trimming removed 5 bases from V and 4 bases from J, with 15 bases in between. Germline CDR1 and CDR2: LNHDA and SQIVND (reference sequence). CDR3 amino acids: CASSYVGGTGNTIYF. In DNA, the CDR3 is TGTGCCAGTAGTTATGTTGGGGGAACAGGAAACACCATATATTTT.

CDR3 DNA sequence: TGTGCCAGCAGGGACATAGCGGGGGGGATCCGAGTCCCAGATACGCAGTATTTT. It encodes CASRDIAGGIRVPDTQYF. V gene TRBV2 combines with J gene TRBJ2-3, with TRBD2 matching 11 bases. The CDR3 runs to 18 residues. Germline-derived CDR1 and CDR2 are SNHLY and FYNNEI. Trimming at V came to 6 bases and at J to 4 bases, leaving 15 bases not matched to a gene.

This clone was observed once. The chain employs TRBV6-5 and TRBJ2-7, with TRBD1 matching 12 bases. Losses at the gene ends were 7 bases for V and 6 bases for J; bases not matched to a gene: 10. This CDR3 spans 15 amino acids. Germline lookup yields CDR1 MNHEY and CDR2 SVGAGI. The CDR3 coding sequence is TGTGCCAGCACCTTGAATAGGGACAGGGGGCTCGAGCAGTACTTC. This translates into CASTLNRDRGLEQYF.

V is TRBV28 and J is TRBJ2-3; D is unresolved. CDR1 and CDR2 from the germline V gene are MDHEN and SYDVKM. V dropped 4 bases and J dropped 2 bases, with 19 bases sitting between them. The CDR3 is 17 amino acids. CDR3 amino acids: CASSSPSNPSDTDTQYF. The CDR3 DNA is TGTGCCAGCAGTTCCCCTTCTAACCCCTCCGACACAGATACGCAGTATTTT.

The chain joins TRBV5-4 to TRBJ1-1; weak D call: TRBD1 (5 bases). The V and J ends lost 4 bases and 5 bases respectively, with 18 bases between them. CDR1 and CDR2 from the germline V gene are SGHNT and YYREEE (reference sequence). The length of the CDR3 is 15 residues. The CDR3 protein is CASSPPGSPRTEAFF. The CDR3 bases are TGTGCCAGCAGCCCGCCAGGGTCTCCGAGAACTGAAGCTTTCTTT.